This TCR beta chain came from a study of identical twins. This clonotype was seen only a few times. The target antigen is unknown. TCRdb re-analysed the 5' RACE reads in MiXCR, keeping a single row per CDR3 protein. The data show approximately 1.8 million distinct CDR3 sequences, with less than 40% seen just once and roughly 0.3% held by the top ten. General observations from the study: Excess sharing between twins was weaker in beta out-of-frame sequences.

The CDR3 is 16 residues long. Per the germline V gene, CDR1 is MGHRA and CDR2 is YSYEKL. V lost 4 bases and J 0 bases, leaving 14 bases between the germline ends. The receptor was derived from a newborn girl in good health. The sample taken for sequencing was cord blood. The chain links TRBV4-1 to TRBJ2-3; D is tentatively TRBD1 or TRBD2 (5 bases each). Written as DNA, the CDR3 is TGCGCCAGCAGCCGTACCGGGACGGCTAGCACAGATACGCAGTATTTT. Its translation: CASSRTGTASTDTQYF.